Reported below is one TCR beta chain. Coverage ceases 3 residues before the CDR3 finishes, and the germline J gene fills in the end. Repertoires were generated with immunoSEQ multiplex PCR, while TCRdb's copy carries only in-frame clones and drops some. Its clone listing holds about 14,000 clones. The nonmyeloablative bone marrow transplants came from related graft donors, with transient mixed chimerism. This sample stems from a study of Tregs in tolerant kidney transplant recipients. Germline lookup yields CDR1 LGHDT and CDR2 YNNKEL (reference sequence). V gave up 7 bases and J gave up 1 base; unmatched junction bases: 12. The CDR3 covers 17 residues.

V and J are TRBV3-1 (or the pseudogene TRBV3-2) and TRBJ2-1; TRBD2 matches 8 bases. Here the sequenced sample was CD8+ T cells from blood (PBMCs), taken 6 months after the transplant. The TCR comes from a human patient who received a combined kidney and bone marrow transplant. The graft donor may have given rise to some T cells. The DNA read from the CDR3 is TGTGCCAGCACATCCTCACCCGGGGGGGATTCCTACAATGAG. Encoded protein: CASTSSPGGDSYNE. The whole CDR3 region reads CASTSSPGGDSYNEQFF.